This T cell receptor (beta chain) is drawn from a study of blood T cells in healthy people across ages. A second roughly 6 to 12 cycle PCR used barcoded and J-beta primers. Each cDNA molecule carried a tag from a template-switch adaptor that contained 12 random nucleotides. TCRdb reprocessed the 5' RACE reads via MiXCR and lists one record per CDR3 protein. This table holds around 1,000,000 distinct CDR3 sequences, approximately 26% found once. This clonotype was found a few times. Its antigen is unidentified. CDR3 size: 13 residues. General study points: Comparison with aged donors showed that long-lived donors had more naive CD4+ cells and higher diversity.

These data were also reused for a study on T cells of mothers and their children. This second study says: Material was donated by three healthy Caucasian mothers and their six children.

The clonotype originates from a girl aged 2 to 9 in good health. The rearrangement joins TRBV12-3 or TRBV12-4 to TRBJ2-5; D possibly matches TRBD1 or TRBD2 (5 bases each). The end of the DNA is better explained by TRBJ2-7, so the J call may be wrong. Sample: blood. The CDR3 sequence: CASSFISRGEQYF. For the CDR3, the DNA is TGTGCCAGCAGCTTTATTTCGAGGGGCGAGCAGTACTTC.